This TCR beta chain comes out of a study of T cells in tumors after PD-1 blockade. Study context: Patients received pembrolizumab 200 mg every 3 weeks or cemiplimab 350 mg every 2 weeks.

Sequenced by immunoSEQ multiplex PCR; TCRdb stores in-frame clones only, minus some. The profile shows around 60,000 clones, around 80% of them singletons. Germline V gives CDR1 SNHLY, CDR2 FYNNEI. V dropped 7 bases and J dropped 4 bases, with 13 bases sitting between them. The CDR3 totals 13 residues. Note on this clone: Its target is not known.

Study-wide points: Peripheral recruitment is suggested, as some novel exhausted tumor clones were in pre-treatment blood.

The receptor comes from a human donor with basal cell carcinoma. The chain has TRBV2 and TRBJ2-5; TRBD2 might be the D (5 bases). The sample consisted of PBMCs, taken before anti-PD-1 treatment. The CDR3 DNA is TGTGCCAGCACGTGGACTGGGCCAGAGACCCAGTACTTC. Residues: CASTWTGPETQYF. Full variable domain (outside the CDR3, taken from reference TRBV2 and TRBJ2-5): EPEVTQTPSHQVTQMGQEVILRCVPISNHLYFYWYRQILGQKVEFLVSFYNNEISEKSEIFDDQFSVERPDGSNFTLKIRSTKLEDSAMYFCASTWTGPETQYFGPGTRLLVL.